These 25 T cell receptor beta chains originate from one sample sequenced in a study of T-cell reconstitution after alpha-beta-depleted transplantation in children. TCRbeta library construction was performed incorporating unique molecular identifiers. TCRdb re-called the PCR reads with MiXCR, one entry per CDR3 protein. The table records 190,000 or so distinct CDR3 sequences, around 6.8% of them present only once. Sequenced here: PBMCs from the stem cell graft donor, sampled from the stem cell graft. These TCRs come from a human donor who donated a stem cell graft to a child with Wiskott-Aldrich syndrome.

This clonotype was counted at least ten times. The chain is built from TRBV9 and TRBJ1-4; 8 nucleotides match TRBD1. V shed 2 bases, J shed 8 bases, and the junction held 5 bases outside the gene matches. This CDR3 has 14 amino acids. CDR1 SGDLS and CDR2 YYNGEE come from the germline V gene. CDR3 nucleotides: TGTGCCAGCAGCGTCGGACAGGGTCCCGAAAAACTGTTTTTT. Encoded protein: CASSVGQGPEKLFF.

J is TRBJ2-7 and V is TRBV20-1; 13 nucleotides align to TRBD2. The CDR3 is 12 amino acids. In germline, CDR1 is DFQATT, CDR2 SNEGSKA (reference sequence). The CDR3 DNA reads as TGCAGGGAGGGACTAGCGGGGCGGGAGCAGTACTTC. The encoded protein is CREGLAGREQYF.

The table lists this clonotype with many counts. V and J are TRBV5-4 and TRBJ2-1; no clear D gene. Germline assignment: CDR1 SGHNT and CDR2 YYREEE (reference sequence). Trimming took 0 bases from V and 4 from J, leaving 11 bases between them. The CDR3 extends over 15 amino acids. The CDR3 spells CASSLAGSVYNEQFF. CDR3 sequence (DNA): TGTGCCAGCAGCTTGGCAGGTTCAGTTTACAATGAGCAGTTCTTC.

The rearrangement joins TRBV30 to TRBJ1-6; possible D gene TRBD1, 5 bases. The V gene's germline CDR1 is GTSNPN and CDR2 SVGIG (reference sequence). CDR3 length equals 13 residues. V was clipped by 3 bases and J by 7 bases, with 10 bases between them. CDR3 sequence reads: CAWSREGNSPLHF. CDR3 nucleotide sequence: TGTGCCTGGAGCAGGGAAGGAAATTCACCCCTCCACTTT.

This clonotype was observed at least ten times. At one of its ends the junction is not consistent with the germline gene, which may arise from a read error. The genes are TRBV7-9 and TRBJ1-1; D is uncertain. This CDR3 comprises 11 residues. Germline V gives CDR1 SEHNR, CDR2 FQNEAQ (reference sequence). The chain's CDR3 is CASSLDTEAFF. In nucleotides, the CDR3 is TGCGCCAGCAGCTTGGACACTGAAGCTTTCTTT.

Notes on this clonotype: Being one base from a much bigger clone, this may be a read error. The CDR3, as DNA: TGTGCCAGCAGCCCCTACAAGACTAGCTTGACGAATGAGCGGTTCTTC. Protein product: CASSPYKTSLTNERFF. V usage is TRBV3-1 and J usage is TRBJ2-1; 7 bases are shared with TRBD2. CDR1 and CDR2 from the germline V gene are LGHDT and YNNKEL (reference sequence). This CDR3 spans 16 amino acids.

A remark on this clonotype: A read error may explain this, as a much larger clone is one base away. The chain has TRBV11-2 and TRBJ2-1; TRBD2 aligns across 12 bases. V dropped 4 bases and J dropped 0; count of bases not matched to a gene: 1. This CDR3 is 16 amino acids long. Germline CDR1 and CDR2: SGHAT and FQNNGV. CDR3 bases: TGTGCCAGCAGCTCGACTAGCGGGAGCTCCTACAATGAGCAGTTCTTC. It translates to CASSSTSGSSYNEQFF.

The chain employs TRBV9 and TRBJ2-1; TRBD2 matches at 8 bases. V lost 4 bases, J lost 4 bases, and 13 bases stayed unmatched. The germline CDR1 and CDR2 sequences are SGDLS and YYNGEE. This CDR3 is built from 17 residues. CDR3 sequence reads: CASSRNAPAGGYNEQFF. The DNA for the CDR3 is TGTGCCAGCAGCCGTAACGCCCCTGCGGGGGGATACAATGAGCAGTTCTTC.

The table lists this clonotype with many counts. The chain is built from TRBV29-1 and TRBJ2-1, with D perhaps TRBD2 (5 bases). The CDR3 consists of 15 residues. V gave up 4 bases and J gave up 2 bases, with 15 bases separating them. Germline V gives CDR1 SQVTM, CDR2 ANQGSEA. This CDR3 is CSVADGEGAYNEQFF. In DNA form, the CDR3 reads TGCAGCGTTGCTGATGGAGAGGGCGCCTACAATGAGCAGTTCTTC.

This clonotype was counted a few times. V gene TRBV5-1 combines with J gene TRBJ2-3, with TRBD2 identical over 9 bases. The germline V gene has CDR1 SGHRS and CDR2 YFSETQ. The V segment lost 2 bases and the J segment 5 bases; nucleotides outside the gene matches: 6. This CDR3 is built from 15 residues. The chain's CDR3 is CASSFSTSGGDTQYF. The CDR3 coding sequence is TGCGCCAGCAGCTTTTCGACTAGCGGAGGAGATACGCAGTATTTT.

The chain has TRBV20-1 and TRBJ1-3; perhaps TRBD1 as D (6 bases). Germline CDR1 and CDR2: DFQATT and SNEGSKA (reference sequence). The CDR3 runs to 16 residues. CDR3 sequence: CCARGIASKSGNTIYF. CDR3 sequence (DNA): TGCTGCGCTAGGGGGATAGCCTCGAAATCTGGAAACACCATATATTTT.

Ten or more counts support this clonotype. J is TRBJ2-3 and V is TRBV5-1, with 13 bases lining up with TRBD2. Germline-derived CDR1 and CDR2 are SGHRS and YFSETQ. CDR3 length: 18 residues. J lost 0 bases, V lost 2 bases, and 6 bases had no gene match. The CDR3 loop is CASSLGLAGVSSTDTQYF. The CDR3 DNA reads TGCGCCAGCAGCTTAGGACTAGCGGGGGTTTCTAGCACAGATACGCAGTATTTT.

In this sample, this clonotype turned up many times. V gene TRBV5-1 combines with J gene TRBJ2-4, with a tentative D call TRBD1 (5 bases). Trimming removed 0 bases at V and 0 bases at J, with 7 bases between. The V gene's germline CDR1 is SGHRS and CDR2 YFSETQ. The CDR3 runs to 15 residues. The CDR3 sequence: CASSLGQLAKNIQYF. The CDR3 DNA reads TGCGCCAGCAGCTTGGGACAGCTAGCCAAAAACATTCAGTACTTC.

This clonotype came up many times. The rearrangement links TRBV25-1 to TRBJ2-6; D may correspond to TRBD1 or TRBD2 (5 bases each). The CDR3 length is 17 residues. V was trimmed by 4 bases and J by 0 bases, leaving 13 bases between them. CDR1 MGHDK and CDR2 SYGVNS come from the germline V gene. The CDR3 region is CASSGGTDFSGANVLTF. The DNA of the CDR3 is TGTGCCAGCAGTGGAGGGACGGATTTCTCTGGGGCCAACGTCCTGACTTTC.

The J gene is TRBJ2-3, the V gene TRBV30, with 7 bases that match TRBD1. V lost 4 bases, J lost 2 bases, and 9 bases stayed unmatched. The germline V gene has CDR1 GTSNPN and CDR2 SVGIG (reference sequence). The CDR3 totals 15 residues. The CDR3 DNA is TGTGCCTGGATTCACGGGACAGATGTCACAGATACGCAGTATTTT. It is translated as CAWIHGTDVTDTQYF.

In this sample, this clonotype turned up many times. The V call is TRBV7-9, the J call TRBJ2-3, with D possibly matching TRBD2 (6 bases). CDR3 length equals 15 residues. Germline V lookup: CDR1 SEHNR, CDR2 FQNEAQ (reference sequence). The V end was cut by 2 bases, the J end by 5 bases, with 14 bases between. The CDR3 here is CASSLTWGEEDTQYF. The CDR3 DNA sequence: TGTGCCAGCAGCTTAACGTGGGGGGAGGAAGATACGCAGTATTTT.

This clonotype was found many times. The CDR3: CASSLGRSYEQYF. CDR3 bases: TGTGCCAGCAGCCTCGGGCGCTCCTACGAGCAGTACTTC. This sequence joins TRBV6-2 or TRBV6-3 and TRBJ2-7, with no clear D. V was clipped by 6 bases and J by 0 bases, with 9 bases between them. The CDR3 is 13 amino acids. CDR1 and CDR2 from the germline V gene are MNHEY and SVGEGT.

This clonotype appeared a few times. This chain uses TRBV13 with TRBJ2-7; D possibly uses TRBD1 or TRBD2 (5 bases each). With 0 bases removed from V and 5 bases from J, the gap between germline ends came to 17 bases. CDR3 length: 16 amino acids. Per the germline V gene, CDR1 is PRHDT and CDR2 is FYEKMQ (reference sequence). The CDR3 DNA reads as TGTGCCAGCAGCTTAGGGTCGGAACCGAGGGGCCACGAGCAGTACTTC. It yields the protein CASSLGSEPRGHEQYF.

This clonotype was observed a single time. This chain links TRBV13 with TRBJ2-1; TRBD1 matches at 10 bases. From germline, CDR1 is PRHDT and CDR2 FYEKMQ (reference sequence). CDR3 size: 15 residues. V was clipped by 5 bases and J by 2 bases; unmatched bases: 3. The CDR3 loop is CASSRQGATYNEQFF. The CDR3 nucleotides are TGTGCCAGCAGCCGACAGGGGGCCACCTACAATGAGCAGTTCTTC.

This chain connects TRBV7-8 to TRBJ2-1; TRBD2 aligns across 10 bases. CDR3 length: 17 residues. Unmatched junction bases numbered 6, after V lost 1 base and J lost 3 bases. Germline loops: CDR1 SGHVS, CDR2 FQNEAQ. In nucleotides, the CDR3 is TGTGCCAGCAGCTTAGGCCCTAGCGGGGGTCGCTACAATGAGCAGTTCTTC. This encodes CASSLGPSGGRYNEQFF.

This clonotype was seen repeatedly, ten times or more. This chain links TRBV18 with TRBJ2-6; no clear D. The germline gives CDR1 KGHSH, CDR2 LQKENI. The CDR3 has 18 residues. V shed 3 bases and J shed 4 bases, with 19 bases lying between them. The CDR3 is CASSPRAYDRLGANVLTF. In DNA form, the CDR3 reads TGTGCCAGCTCACCTCGGGCTTACGACCGATTGGGGGCCAACGTCCTGACTTTC. Full variable domain (outside the CDR3, taken from reference TRBV18 and TRBJ2-6): NAGVMQNPRHLVRRRGQEARLRCSPMKGHSHVYWYRQLPEEGLKFMVYLQKENIIDESGMPKERFSAEFPKEGPSILRIQQVVRGDSAAYFCASSPRAYDRLGANVLTFGAGSRLTVL.

This clonotype was detected many times. The rearrangement uses TRBV24-1 and TRBJ2-1, with TRBD2 matching over 9 bases. The V segment lost 5 bases and the J segment 5 bases; nucleotides outside the gene matches: 9. The germline gives CDR1 KGHDR, CDR2 SFDVKD. The CDR3 sequence is 16 residues long. The CDR3 region is CATSGQLAGRDNEQFF. DNA of the CDR3: TGTGCCACCAGTGGCCAACTAGCGGGCCGGGACAATGAGCAGTTCTTC.

This clonotype was observed at least ten times. V and J are TRBV18 and TRBJ1-2; D is uncertain. This CDR3 spans 14 amino acids. Germline V lookup: CDR1 KGHSH, CDR2 LQKENI. Trimming took off 8 bases at V and 3 bases at J, with 16 bases between the two ends. CDR3 sequence (DNA): TGTGCCAGCCGCGGGCCAGGAGTTGACTATGGCTACACCTTC. Amino acids: CASRGPGVDYGYTF.

This clonotype was seen only once. The chain is built from TRBV20-1 and TRBJ1-5; D gene unclear. Trimming removed 5 bases at V and 0 bases at J, with 11 bases between. The CDR3 length is 14 residues. Germline V gene lookup returns CDR1 DFQATT and CDR2 SNEGSKA (reference sequence). The CDR3 bases are TGCAGTGCTCGGACGGCTTATAGCAATCAGCCCCAGCATTTT. Translation gives CSARTAYSNQPQHF.

This chain connects TRBV11-2 to TRBJ2-5, with a possible D match to TRBD2 (6 bases). Germline V gene data show CDR1 as SGHAT and CDR2 as FQNNGV. The CDR3 has 15 amino acids. V was clipped by 5 bases and J by 5 bases, with 18 bases between them. The CDR3 nucleotides read TGTGCCAGCAGCCCCACCCGGGGCGGGGCGGAGACCCAGTACTTC. Translated, it gives CASSPTRGGAETQYF. Full variable domain (missing parts from reference TRBV11-2 and TRBJ2-5): EAGVAQSPRYKIIEKRQSVAFWCNPISGHATLYWYQQILGQGPKLLIQFQNNGVVDDSQLPKDRFSAERLKGVDSTLKIQPAKLEDSAVYLCASSPTRGGAETQYFGPGTRLLVL.